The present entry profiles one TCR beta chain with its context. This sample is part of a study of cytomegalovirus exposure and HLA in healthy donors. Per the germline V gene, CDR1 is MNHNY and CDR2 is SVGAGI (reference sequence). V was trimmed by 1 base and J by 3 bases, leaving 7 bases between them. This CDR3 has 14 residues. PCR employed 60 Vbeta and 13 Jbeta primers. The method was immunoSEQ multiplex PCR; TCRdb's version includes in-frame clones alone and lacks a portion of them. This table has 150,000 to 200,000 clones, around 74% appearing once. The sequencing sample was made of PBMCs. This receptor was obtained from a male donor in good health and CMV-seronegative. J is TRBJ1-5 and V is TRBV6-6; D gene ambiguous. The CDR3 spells CASSYFQDNQPQHF. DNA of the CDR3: TGTGCCAGCAGTTACTTCCAGGACAATCAGCCCCAGCATTTT.